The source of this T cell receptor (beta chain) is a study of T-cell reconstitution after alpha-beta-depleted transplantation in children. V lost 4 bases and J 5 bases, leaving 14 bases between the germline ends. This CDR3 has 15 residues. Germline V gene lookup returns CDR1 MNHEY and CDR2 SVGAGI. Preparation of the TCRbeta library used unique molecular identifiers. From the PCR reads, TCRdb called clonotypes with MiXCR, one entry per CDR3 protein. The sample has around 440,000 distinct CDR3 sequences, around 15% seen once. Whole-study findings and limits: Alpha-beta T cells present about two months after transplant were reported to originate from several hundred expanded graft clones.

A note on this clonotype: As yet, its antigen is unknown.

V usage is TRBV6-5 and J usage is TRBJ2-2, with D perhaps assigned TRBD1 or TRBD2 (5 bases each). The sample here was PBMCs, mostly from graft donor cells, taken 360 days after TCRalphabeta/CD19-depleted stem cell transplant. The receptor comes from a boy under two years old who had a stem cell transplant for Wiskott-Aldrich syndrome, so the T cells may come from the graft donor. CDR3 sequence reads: CASSLWGRGTGELFF. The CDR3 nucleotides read TGTGCCAGCAGTTTATGGGGGAGAGGAACCGGGGAGCTGTTTTTT.